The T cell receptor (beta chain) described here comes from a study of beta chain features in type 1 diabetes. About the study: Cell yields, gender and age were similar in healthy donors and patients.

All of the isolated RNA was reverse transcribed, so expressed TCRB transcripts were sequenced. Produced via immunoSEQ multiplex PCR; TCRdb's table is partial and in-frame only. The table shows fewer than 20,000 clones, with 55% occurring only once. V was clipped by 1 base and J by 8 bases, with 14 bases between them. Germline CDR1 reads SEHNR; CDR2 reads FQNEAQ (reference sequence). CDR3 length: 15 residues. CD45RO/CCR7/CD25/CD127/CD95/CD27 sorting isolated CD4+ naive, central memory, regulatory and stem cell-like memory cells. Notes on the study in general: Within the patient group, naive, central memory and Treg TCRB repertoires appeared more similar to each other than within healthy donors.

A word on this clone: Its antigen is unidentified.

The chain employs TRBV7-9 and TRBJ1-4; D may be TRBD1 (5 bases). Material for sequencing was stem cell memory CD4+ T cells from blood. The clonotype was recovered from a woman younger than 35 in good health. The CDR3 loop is CASSLGRGSGEKLFF. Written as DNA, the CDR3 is TGTGCCAGCAGCTTAGGACGGGGGTCGGGGGAAAAACTGTTTTTT.